This TCR beta chain was documented in a study of T cells in localized non-small cell lung cancer. Trimming removed 5 bases from V and 6 bases from J, with 10 bases in between. CDR3 size: 12 residues. Germline CDR1 LNHDA, CDR2 SQIVND (reference sequence). On this clone: Antigen unknown.

Here immunoSEQ multiplex PCR was the method, and the copy in TCRdb shows in-frame clones only, minus some. The profile covers about 43,000 clones, with roughly 90% appearing a single time and over 9.5% taken by the ten largest. Broader study findings: Adjacent lung tissue had a median approximately 61 of the top 100 clones found in the tumor. Measurement of T cell clonality placed uninvolved adjacent lung highest, above the level in tumor. Only one tumor region went through sequencing, so heterogeneity may still be there. Higher adjacent-lung clonality was associated with shorter survival.

Sequences were derived from PBMCs, sampled before any cancer treatment. The rearrangement links TRBV19 to TRBJ1-2, with D possibly being TRBD1 (6 bases). This receptor was identified in a woman aged 40-69 years with stage II lung adenocarcinoma. This chain's CDR3 is CASSPQGHGYTF. As DNA, the CDR3 is TGTGCCAGTAGTCCTCAGGGGCATGGCTACACCTTC.